A single sample gave rise to the 26 T cell receptor beta chains below, sequenced in a study of cytomegalovirus exposure and HLA in healthy donors. Profiling relied on immunoSEQ multiplex PCR, and the TCRdb table lists in-frame clones only, not all of them. The data contain about 66,000 clones, around 97% of them singletons. The sequenced sample consisted of PBMCs. The receptors come from a woman aged 18-35 years in good health and CMV-seropositive.

The chain combines TRBV28 with TRBJ2-3; 9 nucleotides agree with TRBD2. Germline assignment: CDR1 MDHEN and CDR2 SYDVKM. CDR3 length: 17 residues. V shed 0 bases, J shed 7 bases, and the junction held 11 bases outside the gene matches. The CDR3 sequence: CASSLWSAGLAANTQYF. DNA of the CDR3: TGTGCCAGCAGTTTATGGTCAGCGGGACTAGCCGCAAATACGCAGTATTTT.

The gene calls are TRBV5-3 and TRBJ1-1; no reliable D call. TRBV5-3 is classed as an ORF, of uncertain function. V lost 5 bases and J 6 bases, leaving 5 bases between the germline ends. CDR3 length: 10 amino acids. CDR3 in amino acids: CARRAPEAFF. CDR3 coding DNA: TGTGCCAGAAGAGCTCCTGAAGCTTTCTTT.

The chain has TRBV6-6 and TRBJ2-5; tentative D call: TRBD1 (6 bases). V was pared by 7 bases and J by 4 bases, with 13 bases between. There are 13 residues in the CDR3. In germline, CDR1 is MNHNY, CDR2 SVGAGI (reference sequence). DNA for the CDR3: TGTGCCAGCACCTTACAGGGTTTAGAGACCCAGTACTTC. Amino acids: CASTLQGLETQYF.

The chain couples TRBV11-2 to TRBJ2-5, with 7 positions matching TRBD2. Losses at the gene ends were 0 bases for V and 3 bases for J; bases not matched to a gene: 7. The length of the CDR3 is 16 residues. Germline V CDR1 and CDR2: SGHAT, FQNNGV. CDR3 protein: CASSLDIASGKETQYF. CDR3 nucleotides: TGTGCCAGCAGCTTAGATATCGCTAGCGGAAAAGAGACCCAGTACTTC.

CDR3: CASSYSTSSYGYTF. The CDR3 coding sequence is TGTGCCAGCAGTTACTCGACTTCTAGCTATGGCTACACCTTC. V and J are TRBV6-6 and TRBJ1-2; the D is unclear. Trimming left V 0 bases short and J 4 bases short, with 9 bases between. The CDR3 runs 14 residues. CDR1 is MNHNY and CDR2 is SVGAGI in the germline V gene (reference sequence).

The chain combines TRBV5-4 with TRBJ1-5; unclear D gene. The ends were cut back, 0 bases at V and 1 base at J, with 5 bases in the middle. The CDR3 has 14 amino acids. The germline V gene has CDR1 SGHNT and CDR2 YYREEE (reference sequence). This CDR3 is CASSLGRSNQPQHF. CDR3 nucleotides: TGTGCCAGCAGCTTGGGTCGGAGCAATCAGCCCCAGCATTTT.

The V gene is TRBV28, the J gene TRBJ2-2; 11 nucleotides align to TRBD1. With 5 bases clipped from V and 3 bases from J, the junction kept 5 bases outside the gene matches. The CDR3 extends over 16 amino acids. Looked up from germline, CDR1 is MDHEN and CDR2 is SYDVKM. The CDR3 bases are TGTGCCAGCAGTACTGGACAGGGGGCGCACACCGGGGAGCTGTTTTTT. It translates to CASSTGQGAHTGELFF. Full variable domain (outside the CDR3, taken from reference TRBV28 and TRBJ2-2): DVKVTQSSRYLVKRTGEKVFLECVQDMDHENMFWYRQDPGLGLRLIYFSYDVKMKEKGDIPEGYSVSREKKERFSLILESASTNQTSMYLCASSTGQGAHTGELFFGEGSRLTVL.

The CDR3 DNA sequence: TGTGCCAGCAGCGTGGGACAGGGGAACCCGAACACCGGGGAGCTGTTTTTT. It encodes CASSVGQGNPNTGELFF. V usage is TRBV9 and J usage is TRBJ2-2; 10 bases fit TRBD1. Trimming removed 2 bases from V and 0 bases from J; junction bases left unmatched: 4. The CDR3 extends over 17 amino acids. CDR1 is SGDLS, CDR2 YYNGEE, per germline.

This sequence joins TRBV6-6 and TRBJ1-1; no definite D call. This CDR3 comprises 14 residues. The germline gives CDR1 MNHNY, CDR2 SVGAGI (reference sequence). V shed 0 bases and J shed 0 bases, with 5 bases lying between them. The chain's CDR3 is CASSYSRMNTEAFF. The DNA for the CDR3 is TGTGCCAGCAGTTACTCGAGGATGAACACTGAAGCTTTCTTT.

The J gene is TRBJ2-1, the V gene TRBV2; D unclear. This CDR3 comprises 11 residues. Germline V gene data show CDR1 as SNHLY and CDR2 as FYNNEI. The V end was cut by 8 bases, the J end by 7 bases, with 9 bases between. CDR3 nucleotide sequence: TGTGCCAGCGGCCCCCAAAATGAGCAGTTCTTC. Encoded protein: CASGPQNEQFF.

The rearrangement links TRBV9 to TRBJ1-3; D possibly corresponds to TRBD1 (6 bases). The CDR3 runs to 13 residues. Germline V gene lookup returns CDR1 SGDLS and CDR2 YYNGEE. V lost 0 bases to trimming and J lost 8 bases, with 9 bases between them. The DNA for the CDR3 is TGTGCCAGCAGCGTAGGGGGGCTGGACACCATATATTTT. It codes for CASSVGGLDTIYF.

J is TRBJ1-2 and V is TRBV7-9; TRBD1 aligns across 7 bases. V shed 10 bases and J 8 bases; nucleotides not matched to a gene: 10. CDR1 and CDR2 from the germline V gene are SEHNR and FQNEAQ (reference sequence). The CDR3 contains 12 residues. The CDR3 region has the DNA TGTGCCACCCCGGACAGGCCGTGGGGCTACACCTTC. The encoded protein is CATPDRPWGYTF. Drawing the rest from reference TRBV7-9 and TRBJ1-2, the complete variable domain is DTGVSQNPRHKITKRGQNVTFRCDPISEHNRLYWYRQTLGQGPEFLTYFQNEAQLEKSRLLSDRFSAERPKGSFSTLEIQRTEQGDSAMYLCATPDRPWGYTFGSGTRLTVV.

This clone was counted a single time. V usage is TRBV14 and J usage is TRBJ2-3; 9 bases agree with TRBD2. The CDR3 extends over 14 amino acids. CDR1 and CDR2 from the germline V gene are SGHDN and FVKESK. J gave up 6 bases and V 4 bases, and 5 bases lay outside the gene matches. The CDR3 DNA follows: TGTGCCAGCAGCCGGATAGCGGGAGAGGATACGCAGTATTTT. This gives the protein CASSRIAGEDTQYF.

This chain links TRBV9 with TRBJ2-7, with 9 nucleotides matching TRBD1. Trimming removed 4 bases from V and 6 bases from J; junction bases left unmatched: 8. The length of the CDR3 is 14 residues. Germline V CDR1 and CDR2: SGDLS, YYNGEE. The CDR3 is CASSSRDREGEQYF. The DNA of the CDR3 is TGTGCCAGCAGCTCCCGGGACAGGGAGGGCGAGCAGTACTTC.

This chain connects TRBV29-1 to TRBJ1-1, with a tentative D call TRBD1 (6 bases). The CDR3 loop spans 14 amino acids. Germline assignment: CDR1 SQVTM and CDR2 ANQGSEA. V lost 1 base and J 2 bases, leaving 11 bases between the germline ends. The CDR3 protein is CSVEVTGKNTEAFF. As DNA, the CDR3 is TGCAGCGTTGAAGTAACAGGGAAAAACACTGAAGCTTTCTTT. The full variable domain, completed using reference TRBV29-1 and TRBJ1-1, is SAVISQKPSRDICQRGTSLTIQCQVDSQVTMMFWYRQQPGQSLTLIATANQGSEATYESGFVIDKFPISRPNLTFSTLTVSNMSPEDSSIYLCSVEVTGKNTEAFFGQGTRLTVV.

The chain links TRBV15 to TRBJ2-2; 9 bases fit TRBD1. This CDR3 contains 15 residues. After removal of 1 base from V and 3 bases from J, the junction contained 0 bases not matched to a gene. CDR1 and CDR2 from the germline V gene are LNHNV and YYDKDF (reference sequence). In DNA form, the CDR3 reads TGTGCCACCAGCAGAGGACAGGGGGACACCGGGGAGCTGTTTTTT. Translating it yields CATSRGQGDTGELFF.

The chain couples TRBV7-2 to TRBJ1-4; 8 bases match TRBD1. The CDR3 is 16 amino acids. CDR1 and CDR2 from the germline V gene are SGHTA and FQGNSA. J lost 6 bases, V lost 6 bases, and 12 bases had no gene match. The CDR3 coding sequence is TGTGCCAGCAGTAGACCGGGACAGGCAGGTGATGAAAAACTGTTTTTT. Protein sequence: CASSRPGQAGDEKLFF. The full variable domain, in which reference TRBV7-2 and TRBJ1-4 provide the parts outside the CDR3, is GAGVSQSPSNKVTEKGKDVELRCDPISGHTALYWYRQSLGQGLEFLIYFQGNSAPDKSGLPSDRFSAERTGGSVSTLTIQRTQQEDSAVYLCASSRPGQAGDEKLFFGSGTQLSVL.

This sequence joins TRBV27 and TRBJ2-5; 8 nucleotides align to TRBD2. Germline V gene data show CDR1 as MNHEY and CDR2 as SMNVEV (reference sequence). This CDR3 contains 16 residues. J gave up 4 bases and V 5 bases, and 12 bases lay outside the gene matches. The CDR3 loop reads CASSPHLGLALETQYF. CDR3 coding DNA: TGTGCCAGCAGTCCTCATCTCGGACTAGCCCTAGAGACCCAGTACTTC.

This clone was picked up one time. The V call is TRBV6-1, the J call TRBJ1-1; no definite D call. The length of the CDR3 is 14 residues. Germline CDR1 MNHNS, CDR2 SASEGT. Trimming removed 8 bases at V and 1 base at J, with 14 bases between. CDR3 loop: CASGPSLENTEAFF. CDR3 DNA: TGTGCCAGCGGGCCAAGTCTGGAGAACACTGAAGCTTTCTTT.

The CDR3 region has the DNA TGTGCCAGCAGTCCCGGACTAGCGGGAGATGAGCAGTACTTC. It translates to CASSPGLAGDEQYF. The V and J genes are TRBV27 and TRBJ2-7; 13 nucleotides agree with TRBD2. Per germline, CDR1 MNHEY and CDR2 SMNVEV (reference sequence). Unmatched junction bases numbered 5, after V lost 5 bases and J lost 7 bases. There are 14 residues in the CDR3.

The rearrangement joins TRBV6-6 to TRBJ1-5; 10 bases line up with TRBD1. The CDR3 spans 15 residues. Trimming at V came to 2 bases and at J to 5 bases, leaving 3 bases not matched to a gene. Looked up from germline, CDR1 is MNHNY and CDR2 is SVGAGI (reference sequence). Here the CDR3 reads CASSYEDRGYQPQHF. The CDR3, as DNA: TGTGCCAGCAGTTACGAGGACAGGGGGTATCAGCCCCAGCATTTT.

The chain carries TRBV6-6 and TRBJ1-4; tentatively, D is TRBD1 (5 bases). Trimming stripped 6 bases from V and 6 bases from J, with 11 bases between. The CDR3 has 13 amino acids. Germline V gene sequence: CDR1 MNHNY, CDR2 SVGAGI (reference sequence). DNA for the CDR3: TGTGCCAGCAGGAGGGGACTGGATGAAAAACTGTTTTTT. Translation: CASRRGLDEKLFF.

The chain combines TRBV4-2 with TRBJ2-2; D is perhaps TRBD2 (6 bases). V lost 0 bases, J lost 7 bases, and 12 bases lay in between. Germline lookup yields CDR1 LGHNA and CDR2 YNFKEQ. The CDR3 sequence is 15 residues long. CDR3 DNA: TGTGCCAGCAGCCAAGATGGGGGGTTGGACGGGGAGCTGTTTTTT. Protein sequence: CASSQDGGLDGELFF.

The rearrangement joins TRBV27 to TRBJ2-1; possibly TRBD2 for D (7 bases). The CDR3 runs 15 residues. V was shortened by 9 bases and J by 2 bases, with 17 bases between the two germline ends. The germline V gene has CDR1 MNHEY and CDR2 SMNVEV (reference sequence). CDR3 residues: CASLPGAGAYNEQFF. CDR3 in DNA: TGTGCCAGTCTCCCGGGGGCGGGGGCCTACAATGAGCAGTTCTTC.

J is TRBJ2-1 and V is TRBV4-1, with a weak D call TRBD2 (5 bases). The CDR3 runs to 15 residues. Germline-derived CDR1 and CDR2 are MGHRA and YSYEKL. V was cut by 1 base and J by 8 bases, with 15 bases left in between. CDR3 amino acids: CASSQGSRVGDEQFF. The CDR3 DNA reads as TGCGCCAGCAGCCAAGGAAGTAGAGTCGGGGATGAGCAGTTCTTC.

This chain connects TRBV28 to TRBJ1-2, with D possibly being TRBD1 (6 bases). Germline V gene lookup returns CDR1 MDHEN and CDR2 SYDVKM. There are 14 residues in the CDR3. Trimming stripped 6 bases from V and 10 bases from J, with 21 bases between. CDR3 sequence reads: CASSIHRDTGDYTF. CDR3 DNA sequence: TGTGCCAGCAGCATTCACCGGGACACCGGCGACTACACCTTC.